Detailed here is one TCR beta chain. This specimen belongs to a study of shared clonotypes between healthy human individuals. Germline CDR1 reads SNHLY; CDR2 reads FYNNEI. V trimming: 9 bases; J trimming: 4 bases; junction bases outside the gene matches: 10. CDR3 length: 14 residues. The repertoire was sequenced with immunoSEQ multiplex PCR; TCRdb's copy has only in-frame clones and lacks some. Altogether about 110,000 clones are present, over 65% being singletons, with the ten largest covering approximately 25%. The sample consisted of memory CD8+ T cells sorted from blood. The subset is: CD45RO+ cells pooled with CCR7-negative TemRA cells. The clonotype was recovered from a woman aged 25 to 39 in good health. This rearrangement joins TRBV2 to TRBJ2-7; 9 bases are a match to TRBD2. CDR3 coding DNA: TGTGCCAGTTTGGTTGGACTAGCGCTTTACGAGCAGTACTTC. Translation gives CASLVGLALYEQYF. The whole variable domain, remainder taken from reference TRBV2 and TRBJ2-7, is EPEVTQTPSHQVTQMGQEVILRCVPISNHLYFYWYRQILGQKVEFLVSFYNNEISEKSEIFDDQFSVERPDGSNFTLKIRSTKLEDSAMYFCASLVGLALYEQYFGPGTRLTVT.